A selection of T cell receptor beta chains follows, all from one sample in a study of shared clonotypes between healthy human individuals. Clones were sequenced by immunoSEQ multiplex PCR, and TCRdb holds only the in-frame ones, with some missing. This sample has about 2.2 million clones, with roughly 93% found just once. The sequenced sample consisted of naive CD8+ T cells from PBMCs. These receptors all stem from a man younger than 35 in good health. Some clones in this sample may be carry-over from other donors' samples. CDR3s include the opening cysteine and the closing phenylalanine or tryptophan. The order of the fields is D gene, J gene, V gene, clone size, CDR3 protein, CDR3 DNA. A D gene is named only where the DNA matches it firmly. Not all rows give a size; the values are once, few, many and, for expanded clones, a class.

d_call: NA
j_call: TRBJ1-4
v_call: TRBV13
clone_size: NA
cdr3_aa: CASSSNTRAGETNEKLFF
cdr3_nt: TGTGCCAGCAGCTCGAATACTAGAGCCGGGGAAACTAATGAAAAACTGTTTTTT

d_call: NA
j_call: TRBJ2-3
v_call: TRBV27
clone_size: NA
cdr3_aa: CASSLWASLIGDTQYF
cdr3_nt: TGTGCCAGCAGTTTATGGGCCAGCCTGATAGGGGATACGCAGTATTTT

d_call: NA
j_call: TRBJ1-4
v_call: TRBV15
clone_size: NA
cdr3_aa: CATSSGVTNEKLFF
cdr3_nt: TGTGCCACCAGCAGTGGGGTGACTAATGAAAAACTGTTTTTT

d_call: NA
j_call: TRBJ2-5
v_call: TRBV27
clone_size: once
cdr3_aa: CASSPLGVEETQYF
cdr3_nt: TGTGCCAGCAGTCCCCTAGGGGTGGAAGAGACCCAGTACTTC

d_call: NA
j_call: TRBJ1-1
v_call: TRBV5-6
clone_size: NA
cdr3_aa: CASSLGAAGTEAFF
cdr3_nt: TGTGCCAGCAGCTTGGGTGCGGCGGGGACTGAAGCTTTCTTT

d_call: NA
j_call: TRBJ2-7
v_call: TRBV4-1
clone_size: few
cdr3_aa: CASSQAGQYEQYF
cdr3_nt: TGCGCCAGCAGCCAAGCGGGACAATACGAGCAGTACTTC

d_call: NA
j_call: TRBJ1-1
v_call: TRBV4-2
clone_size: NA
cdr3_aa: CASSPGLIMNTEAFF
cdr3_nt: TGTGCCAGCAGCCCGGGACTGATCATGAACACTGAAGCTTTCTTT

d_call: NA
j_call: TRBJ1-2
v_call: TRBV5-6
clone_size: few
cdr3_aa: CASSLSENYGYTF
cdr3_nt: TGTGCCAGCAGCTTATCCGAGAACTATGGCTACACCTTC

d_call: NA
j_call: TRBJ2-1
v_call: TRBV28
clone_size: NA
cdr3_aa: CASSARDLAGRNEQFF
cdr3_nt: TGTGCCAGCAGTGCCCGGGATCTCGCCGGACGTAATGAGCAGTTCTTC

d_call: NA
j_call: TRBJ2-4
v_call: TRBV7-9
clone_size: NA
cdr3_aa: CASSLVVRVIGGKNIQYF
cdr3_nt: TGTGCCAGCAGCTTAGTCGTTCGGGTAATCGGCGGCAAAAACATTCAGTACTTC

d_call: TRBD2
j_call: TRBJ2-5
v_call: TRBV7-9
clone_size: NA
cdr3_aa: CASSSELAGVQETQYF
cdr3_nt: TGTGCCAGCAGCTCAGAACTAGCGGGAGTACAAGAGACCCAGTACTTC

d_call: TRBD1
j_call: TRBJ1-5
v_call: TRBV7-9
clone_size: NA
cdr3_aa: CASSTGTAFNQPQHF
cdr3_nt: TGTGCCAGCAGCACAGGGACAGCCTTCAATCAGCCCCAGCATTTT

d_call: NA
j_call: TRBJ2-7
v_call: TRBV18
clone_size: NA
cdr3_aa: CASSPEGTLPRPYEQYF
cdr3_nt: TGTGCCAGCTCACCAGAAGGGACATTACCCCGGCCCTACGAGCAGTACTTC

d_call: TRBD1
j_call: TRBJ1-1
v_call: TRBV27
clone_size: NA
cdr3_aa: CASNPGQGAYTEAFF
cdr3_nt: TGTGCCAGCAACCCCGGACAGGGGGCCTACACTGAAGCTTTCTTT

d_call: NA
j_call: TRBJ1-3
v_call: TRBV27
clone_size: NA
cdr3_aa: CASSSAGGIFSGNTIYF
cdr3_nt: TGTGCCAGCAGTTCGGCTGGGGGGATATTCTCTGGAAACACCATATATTTT